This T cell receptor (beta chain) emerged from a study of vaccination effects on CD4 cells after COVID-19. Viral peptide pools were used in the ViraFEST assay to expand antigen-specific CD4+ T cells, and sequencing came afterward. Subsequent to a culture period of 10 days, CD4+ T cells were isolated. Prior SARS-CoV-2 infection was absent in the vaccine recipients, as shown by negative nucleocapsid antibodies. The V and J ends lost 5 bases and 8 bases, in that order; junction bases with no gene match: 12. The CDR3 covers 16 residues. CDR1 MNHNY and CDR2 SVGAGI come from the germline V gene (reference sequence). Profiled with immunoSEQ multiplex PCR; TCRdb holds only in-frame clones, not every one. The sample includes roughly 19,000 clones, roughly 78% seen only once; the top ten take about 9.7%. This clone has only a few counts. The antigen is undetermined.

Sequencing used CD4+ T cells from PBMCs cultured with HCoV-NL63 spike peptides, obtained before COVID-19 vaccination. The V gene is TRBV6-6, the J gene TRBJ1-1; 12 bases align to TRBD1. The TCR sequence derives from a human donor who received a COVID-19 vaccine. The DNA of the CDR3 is TGTGCCAGCAGTCACGGGACAGGGGGCCTAGTTCCCGAAGCTTTCTTT. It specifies CASSHGTGGLVPEAFF.